This T cell receptor (beta chain) was profiled in a study of Graves' ophthalmopathy and Graves' hyperthyroidism. Findings and caveats of the study: Most thyroid-expanded clonotypes exceeding 0.001 frequency were also found in blood.

As concerns this clonotype: Its antigen is still unknown.

Physicians reached a diagnosis by relying on clinical symptoms, serum thyroxine, TRAb, thyroid ultrasound and orbital computed tomography. CDR3 regions of TCR beta were amplified from RNA transcripts. RT-PCR was first run with HTBI primers, then multiplex PCR in a second round. TCRdb reprocessed the multiplex PCR reads with MiXCR, giving one entry per CDR3 protein. This sample carries around 1.1 million distinct CDR3 sequences, 36% of them seen once, and the ten largest clones take around 10%. This clonotype was sampled from an adult man with Graves' hyperthyroidism. Sequenced sample: peripheral blood or thyroid tissue (not recorded which).

CDR3 coding DNA: TGTGCCAGCAGCGGAGCGGGAGAGGGTGGCTCTGAAGCTTTCTTT. It is translated as CASSGAGEGGSEAFF. The rearrangement links TRBV2 to TRBJ1-1, with D hard to call. Trimming cost V 6 bases and J 6 bases, with 20 bases left between them. Looked up from germline, CDR1 is SNHLY and CDR2 is FYNNEI. The CDR3 covers 15 residues.